Listed below are T cell receptor beta chains from one sample, sequenced in a study of regulatory T cells in long-lasting Graves disease. TCRdb re-analysed the multiplex PCR reads in MiXCR, keeping a single row per CDR3 protein. The sample includes approximately 460,000 distinct CDR3 sequences, roughly 15% of them seen just once. The same specimen was also included in a second study, on T cells in Graves' hyperthyroidism and ophthalmopathy.

The sequencing used peripheral blood mononuclear cells (PBMCs), collected at new diagnosis, from a patient treated with antithyroid drugs. The receptors come from a woman in her twenties or thirties with Graves disease. The CDR3 runs from the conserved cysteine through the conserved F or W. The D gene is left open where the match is weak. Rows may omit the clone size; those that give it use once, few, many or a size class.

j_call: TRBJ2-7; v_call: TRBV27; clone_size: few; d_call: -; cdr3_aa: CASSSRPASYEQYF; cdr3_nt: TGTGCCAGCAGTTCGCGTCCCGCTTCCTACGAGCAGTACTTC
j_call: TRBJ1-2; v_call: TRBV12-3/TRBV12-4; clone_size: -; d_call: -; cdr3_aa: CASSLRSTGTNYTF; cdr3_nt: TGTGCCAGCAGTTTAAGATCCACCGGGACAAACTACACCTTC
j_call: TRBJ2-1; v_call: TRBV4-3; clone_size: many; d_call: -; cdr3_aa: CASSQGGTTGEQFF; cdr3_nt: TGCGCCAGCAGCCAAGGCGGTACCACCGGTGAGCAGTTCTTC
j_call: TRBJ2-6; v_call: TRBV19; clone_size: few; d_call: TRBD2; cdr3_aa: CASSPYKGGGANVLTF; cdr3_nt: TGTGCCAGTAGTCCCTATAAGGGAGGGGGGGCCAACGTCCTGACTTTC
j_call: TRBJ2-3; v_call: TRBV6-1; clone_size: -; d_call: -; cdr3_aa: CSSTASFWSDTQYF; cdr3_nt: TGTTCCTCAACAGCGTCCTTTTGGTCAGATACGCAGTATTTT
j_call: TRBJ1-2; v_call: TRBV28; clone_size: many; d_call: TRBD1; cdr3_aa: CASSPGGNYGYTF; cdr3_nt: TGTGCCAGCAGTCCAGGGGGTAACTATGGCTACACCTTC
j_call: TRBJ2-5; v_call: TRBV20-1; clone_size: many; d_call: TRBD2; cdr3_aa: CSATLAGEYETQYF; cdr3_nt: TGCAGTGCCACCTTAGCGGGAGAATACGAGACCCAGTACTTC
j_call: TRBJ2-1; v_call: TRBV11-2; clone_size: many; d_call: -; cdr3_aa: CASSLGGHEQFF; cdr3_nt: TGTGCCAGCAGCTTAGGGGGTCATGAGCAGTTCTTC
j_call: TRBJ1-1; v_call: TRBV27; clone_size: many; d_call: -; cdr3_aa: CASSTHATGKAEAFF; cdr3_nt: TGTGCCAGCAGTACTCACGCTACAGGAAAAGCTGAAGCTTTCTTT
j_call: TRBJ2-5; v_call: TRBV7-3; clone_size: many; d_call: TRBD2; cdr3_aa: CASSSRTSLPAETQYF; cdr3_nt: TGTGCCAGCAGCTCCCGGACTAGTTTACCCGCGGAGACCCAGTACTTC
j_call: TRBJ2-1; v_call: TRBV2; clone_size: many; d_call: -; cdr3_aa: CASSDLAGIINEQFF; cdr3_nt: TGTGCCAGCAGTGATCTGGCAGGGATCATCAATGAGCAGTTCTTC
j_call: TRBJ1-2; v_call: TRBV10-3; clone_size: many; d_call: -; cdr3_aa: CAITDRSNYGYTF; cdr3_nt: TGTGCCATCACAGACAGGTCTAACTATGGCTACACCTTC
j_call: TRBJ2-2; v_call: TRBV7-3; clone_size: -; d_call: TRBD2; cdr3_aa: CASSLTSPYTGELFF; cdr3_nt: TGTGCCAGCAGCTTGACTAGCCCGTACACCGGGGAGCTGTTTTTT
j_call: TRBJ2-5; v_call: TRBV7-9; clone_size: many; d_call: -; cdr3_aa: CASRFRGERETQYF; cdr3_nt: TGTGCCAGCAGGTTTAGAGGGGAGCGGGAGACCCAGTACTTC
j_call: TRBJ2-1; v_call: TRBV5-6; clone_size: many; d_call: -; cdr3_aa: CASSLGVKVSSYNEQFF; cdr3_nt: TGTGCCAGCAGCTTAGGGGTAAAGGTTAGCTCCTACAATGAGCAGTTCTTC
j_call: TRBJ1-1; v_call: TRBV19; clone_size: many; d_call: TRBD1; cdr3_aa: CASSIEDREDTEAFF; cdr3_nt: TGTGCCAGTAGTATAGAAGACAGGGAGGACACTGAAGCTTTCTTT